These 4 T cell receptor beta chains share one sample of origin, sequenced in a study of blood T cell repertoires in COVID-19. Sequencing used immunoSEQ multiplex PCR; TCRdb keeps in-frame clones, though not all of them. The data hold 180,000 or so clones, with roughly 86% observed a single time. The sequencing sample was made of peripheral blood. The receptors were sampled from a man aged 40-55 years with active or convalescent COVID-19.

The V gene is TRBV30, the J gene TRBJ1-2; no definite D call. V shed 0 bases and J shed 2 bases, with 16 bases lying between them. The CDR3 covers 16 residues. Germline lookup yields CDR1 GTSNPN and CDR2 SVGIG (reference sequence). The CDR3 is CAWSVPLRRANYGYTF. CDR3 DNA sequence: TGTGCCTGGAGTGTACCACTCCGGAGAGCGAACTATGGCTACACCTTC.

This chain joins TRBV5-6 and TRBJ1-2; perhaps TRBD1 as D (6 bases). The CDR3 covers 16 residues. CDR1 and CDR2 from the germline V gene are SGHDT and YYEEEE. V was clipped by 0 bases and J by 3 bases, with 15 bases between them. The CDR3 DNA reads TGTGCCAGCAGCTTGGTGGGCAGGGGCGAATACTATGGCTACACCTTC. Translating it yields CASSLVGRGEYYGYTF.

The chain links TRBV7-9 to TRBJ2-2; possible D gene TRBD2, 6 bases. Looked up from germline, CDR1 is SEHNR and CDR2 is FQNEAQ (reference sequence). V shed 7 bases and J shed 4 bases, with 13 bases lying between them. The CDR3 length is 14 residues. CDR3 amino acids: CASIGRGTTGELFF. The CDR3 DNA is TGTGCCAGCATCGGACGGGGGACCACCGGGGAGCTGTTTTTT.

This clone has only a few counts. The chain couples TRBV7-2 to TRBJ1-2; TRBD1 matches 8 bases. Germline V gene data show CDR1 as SGHTA and CDR2 as FQGNSA. The CDR3 extends over 15 amino acids. With V trimmed by 5 bases and J by 3 bases, 8 bases remained unmatched. CDR3 loop: CASSLMTGADYGYTF. CDR3 nucleotides: TGTGCCAGCAGCCTGATGACAGGGGCGGACTATGGCTACACCTTC.